The 25 T cell receptor beta chains reported below all come from one sample, sequenced in a study of early T cells in non-severe SARS-CoV-2 infection. Each CDR3 protein is one row after TCRdb ran MiXCR on the 5' RACE reads. The repertoire includes tens of thousands of distinct CDR3 sequences, over 4.5% of them detected once, and 4% to 5% sits in the top ten. The sequenced sample consisted of whole blood. The receptor set was obtained from an adult who was a healthcare worker with PCR-confirmed SARS-CoV-2 infection or an uninfected control (not recorded which).

This clonotype was found many times. This chain links TRBV7-9 with TRBJ1-4, with D tentatively TRBD1 (6 bases). Germline V lookup: CDR1 SEHNR, CDR2 FQNEAQ (reference sequence). The CDR3 runs to 14 residues. V was cut by 6 bases and J by 4 bases, with 12 bases left in between. The CDR3 is CASSPGVRNEKLFF. In DNA form, the CDR3 reads TGTGCCAGCAGTCCAGGGGTCCGTAATGAAAAACTGTTTTTT.

This clonotype was seen repeatedly, ten times or more. J is TRBJ2-7 and V is TRBV2; 8 nucleotides agree with TRBD2. The J segment lost 3 bases and the V segment lost 6 bases, leaving 7 bases of the junction unmatched. The length of the CDR3 is 14 residues. The germline gives CDR1 SNHLY, CDR2 FYNNEI. CDR3 sequence (DNA): TGTGCCAGCAGCCCACTAGCGGAAGACTACGAGCAGTACTTC. This codes for CASSPLAEDYEQYF.

This clonotype was recorded at least ten times. This chain uses TRBV2 with TRBJ1-3, with D hard to call. The V end was cut by 6 bases, the J end by 0 bases, with 15 bases between. CDR1 is SNHLY and CDR2 is FYNNEI in the germline V gene. CDR3 length: 16 amino acids. The CDR3 reads CASSAHTQISGNTIYF. The CDR3 coding sequence is TGTGCCAGCAGCGCGCATACACAAATCTCTGGAAACACCATATATTTT.

A few counts support this clonotype. The chain joins TRBV7-9 to TRBJ2-7; TRBD2 agrees at 8 bases. V was clipped by 3 bases and J by 5 bases; unmatched bases: 6. The CDR3 runs 14 residues. Germline CDR1 reads SEHNR; CDR2 reads FQNEAQ (reference sequence). The CDR3 is CASSLGLESHEQYF. CDR3 DNA: TGTGCCAGCAGCTTGGGACTAGAAAGTCACGAGCAGTACTTC.

J is TRBJ2-5 and V is TRBV30; D not certain. V shed 2 bases and J shed 4 bases, with 5 bases lying between them. Germline V gene data show CDR1 as GTSNPN and CDR2 as SVGIG (reference sequence). This CDR3 has 11 amino acids. Written as DNA, the CDR3 is TGTGCCTGGAGTACTGGAGAGACCCAGTACTTC. This sequence encodes CAWSTGETQYF.

This clonotype came up many times. The rearrangement joins TRBV29-1 to TRBJ1-1, with a weak D call TRBD1 (6 bases). Germline V lookup: CDR1 SQVTM, CDR2 ANQGSEA. The CDR3 length is 12 residues. Trimming cost V 1 base and J 7 bases, with 10 bases left between them. CDR3 in amino acids: CSVEAGVVEAFF. The CDR3 bases are TGCAGCGTTGAAGCAGGGGTCGTTGAAGCTTTCTTT.

The genes are TRBV30 and TRBJ2-1; D remains ambiguous. Germline CDR1 GTSNPN, CDR2 SVGIG (reference sequence). V shed 0 bases and J shed 8 bases, with 5 bases lying between them. The CDR3 loop spans 11 amino acids. CDR3 loop: CAWSVIDEQFF. The DNA for the CDR3 is TGTGCCTGGAGTGTAATTGATGAGCAGTTCTTC.

This clonotype was observed many times. V gene TRBV9 combines with J gene TRBJ2-7, with 7 bases fitting TRBD2. Per the germline V gene, CDR1 is SGDLS and CDR2 is YYNGEE. The CDR3 spans 15 residues. V lost 0 bases and J lost 4; bases outside the gene matches: 7. DNA of the CDR3: TGTGCCAGCAGCGTAGTGCCTAGCGGCTCTTACGAGCAGTACTTC. It codes for CASSVVPSGSYEQYF.

The chain carries TRBV12-2 and TRBJ2-7. TRBV12-2 is recorded as a pseudogene. The CDR3 runs to 10 residues. CDR3 nucleotides: TGTGCAAGTCGCCGAACCGGGCAGTACTTC. Its protein product is CASRRTGQYF.

The rearrangement links TRBV7-3 to TRBJ2-1; tentatively, D is TRBD2 (7 bases). The V end lost 2 bases, the J end lost 6 bases, and 23 bases lay between the germline ends. CDR1 and CDR2 from the germline V gene are SGHTA and FQGTGA. The CDR3 loop spans 18 amino acids. The CDR3: CASSLGIYLGGPANEQFF. CDR3 in DNA: TGTGCCAGCAGCTTAGGCATATATTTGGGGGGGCCTGCCAATGAGCAGTTCTTC.

The table lists this clonotype with many counts. V and J are TRBV9 and TRBJ2-3; D is possibly TRBD1 or TRBD2 (6 bases each). V was pared by 0 bases and J by 6 bases, with 14 bases between. The germline gives CDR1 SGDLS, CDR2 YYNGEE. This CDR3 is 15 amino acids long. The CDR3 nucleotides are TGTGCCAGCAGCGTAGGGGTCAACGGGGGCGATACGCAGTATTTT. This gives the protein CASSVGVNGGDTQYF.

This clonotype was picked up many times. CDR3 residues: CASSTGTEAYEQYF. Written as DNA, the CDR3 is TGTGCCAGCAGCACCGGGACGGAGGCCTACGAGCAGTACTTC. The V call is TRBV6-6, the J call TRBJ2-7; perhaps D is TRBD1 or TRBD2 (5 bases each). The CDR3 length is 14 residues. The V end was cut by 6 bases, the J end by 2 bases, with 14 bases between. CDR1 is MNHNY, CDR2 SVGAGI, per germline (reference sequence).

There are a few counts of this clonotype. The V and J genes are TRBV27 and TRBJ2-1, with a weak D call TRBD2 (7 bases). In germline, CDR1 is MNHEY, CDR2 SMNVEV (reference sequence). There are 14 residues in the CDR3. V lost 8 bases, J lost 7 bases, and 18 bases lay in between. Here the CDR3 DNA reads TGTGCCAGCTCCGCTAGCGGACAGAGGAATGAGCAGTTCTTC. This gives the protein CASSASGQRNEQFF.

This clonotype has a count of ten or more. The chain has TRBV11-2 and TRBJ2-3, with 7 bases aligning to TRBD2. This CDR3 spans 18 amino acids. Germline lookup yields CDR1 SGHAT and CDR2 FQNNGV. V lost 1 base and J lost 2; bases outside the gene matches: 12. Here the CDR3 reads CASSLAGRWREFTDTQYF. The CDR3 nucleotides are TGTGCCAGCAGCTTAGCCGGTAGATGGCGGGAGTTCACAGATACGCAGTATTTT.

This clonotype turned up a few times. The chain is built from TRBV30 and TRBJ1-6; D perhaps matches TRBD1 (6 bases). The CDR3 sequence is 13 residues long. Germline loops: CDR1 GTSNPN, CDR2 SVGIG (reference sequence). The V and J ends lost 0 bases and 13 bases respectively, with 13 bases between them. The chain's CDR3 is CAWSVRGQFPLHF. DNA of the CDR3: TGTGCCTGGAGTGTACGGGGGCAGTTTCCCCTCCACTTT.

As regards this clonotype: A read error may be the cause here, since a much bigger clone is one base away. The CDR3: CASSLAHRDTRYF. DNA for the CDR3: TGTGCCAGCAGCCTCGCCCACCGGGATACGCGGTATTTT. The rearrangement joins TRBV7-9 to TRBJ2-3; a possible D gene is TRBD2 (5 bases). The CDR3 has 13 residues. Per the germline V gene, CDR1 is SEHNR and CDR2 is FQNEAQ (reference sequence).

This clonotype was picked up a small number of times. The chain employs TRBV7-2 and TRBJ1-1; D remains unclear. V lost 3 bases, J lost 3 bases, and 2 bases lay in between. This CDR3 region has 11 residues. Germline CDR1 reads SGHTA; CDR2 reads FQGNSA. CDR3 amino acids: CASSFHTEAFF. CDR3 bases: TGTGCCAGCAGCTTCCACACTGAAGCTTTCTTT.

The V and J genes are TRBV11-1 and TRBJ2-3; D unclear. Trimming left V 5 bases short and J 6 bases short, with 15 bases between. In germline, CDR1 is SGHAT, CDR2 FQDESV (reference sequence). The CDR3 runs to 14 residues. The CDR3 here is CASSPDPGMDTQYF. CDR3 coding DNA: TGTGCCAGCAGCCCCGACCCGGGCATGGATACGCAGTATTTT.

This clonotype was counted ten times or more. The chain is built from TRBV29-1 and TRBJ2-1; D might be TRBD1 (5 bases). V lost 3 bases, J lost 6 bases, and 18 bases lay in between. Germline CDR1 and CDR2: SQVTM and ANQGSEA. CDR3 length equals 15 residues. This CDR3 reads CSVDKVGGRVNEQFF. The DNA of the CDR3 is TGCAGCGTTGATAAGGTCGGCGGCAGGGTCAATGAGCAGTTCTTC.

The chain joins TRBV19 to TRBJ1-2; 8 bases are shared with TRBD1. Germline CDR1 and CDR2: LNHDA and SQIVND (reference sequence). The junction had 7 bases not matched to a gene; V was cut back by 6 bases and J by 7 bases. This CDR3 spans 13 amino acids. The CDR3 region is CASRQAGGFGYTF. In DNA, the CDR3 is TGTGCCAGTAGACAAGCAGGGGGCTTTGGCTACACCTTC. The full variable domain, rest sourced from reference TRBV19 and TRBJ1-2, is DGGITQSPKYLFRKEGQNVTLSCEQNLNHDAMYWYRQDPGQGLRLIYYSQIVNDFQKGDIAEGYSVSREKKESFPLTVTSAQKNPTAFYLCASRQAGGFGYTFGSGTRLTVV.

The CDR3 DNA sequence: TGTGCCTGGGACAGGGCGACCTACAATGAGCAGTTCTTC. As protein: CAWDRATYNEQFF. This sequence joins TRBV30 and TRBJ2-1, with 7 positions matching TRBD1. The CDR3 covers 13 residues. Trimming at V came to 5 bases and at J to 2 bases, leaving 3 bases not matched to a gene. Germline V CDR1 and CDR2: GTSNPN, SVGIG (reference sequence).

V is TRBV7-9 and J is TRBJ1-1; D remains ambiguous. The V and J ends lost 5 bases and 10 bases respectively, with 20 bases between them. This CDR3 region has 14 residues. Germline CDR1 and CDR2: SEHNR and FQNEAQ (reference sequence). The CDR3 bases are TGTGCCAGCAGCCCGTCAGCCCCGAATGAGCTAGCTTTCTTT. Amino acid sequence: CASSPSAPNELAFF.

Many counts were recorded for this clonotype. V and J are TRBV10-3 and TRBJ2-1; D is perhaps TRBD2 (6 bases). Germline loops: CDR1 ENHRY, CDR2 SYGVKD. The CDR3 length is 11 residues. The ends were cut back, 6 bases at V and 9 bases at J, with 9 bases in the middle. The CDR3 sequence is CAIRAEGEQFF. The CDR3 nucleotides read TGTGCCATCAGGGCGGAGGGTGAGCAGTTCTTC.

This clonotype has at least ten counts. The rearrangement links TRBV20-1 to TRBJ2-1; 7 nucleotides align to TRBD1. The CDR3 is 15 amino acids. Trimming cost V 5 bases and J 7 bases; bases outside gene matches: 14. CDR1 and CDR2 (germline): DFQATT, SNEGSKA (reference sequence). This chain's CDR3 is CSAPERQGWKNEQFF. The DNA for the CDR3 is TGCAGTGCTCCGGAAAGACAGGGTTGGAAGAATGAGCAGTTCTTC.

This clonotype appeared many times. The V and J genes are TRBV4-1 and TRBJ1-2; D is perhaps TRBD1 (6 bases). Germline loops: CDR1 MGHRA, CDR2 YSYEKL. The ends were cut back, 4 bases at V and 0 bases at J, with 18 bases in the middle. The CDR3 contains 17 residues. The CDR3 protein is CASSPGLGAYTNYGYTF. In nucleotides, the CDR3 is TGCGCCAGCAGCCCCGGTCTGGGGGCCTATACTAACTATGGCTACACCTTC.